The present TCR beta chain was sequenced within a study of blood T cell repertoires in COVID-19. Whole-study context: COVID-19 samples from acute and convalescent phases originated in the United States, Italy and Spain. Sample material is recorded as cDNA or gDNA derived from T cells, B-cell-depleted T cells, or PBMCs.

Germline CDR1 and CDR2: LGHNA and YSLEER. The CDR3 spans 16 residues. The V and J ends lost 3 bases and 4 bases, in that order; junction bases with no gene match: 5. Assay: immunoSEQ multiplex PCR; the TCRdb copy retains only in-frame clones and omits some. Of a few hundred thousand clones in the sample, about 86% are singletons; the top ten hold less than 8%. The genes are TRBV4-3 and TRBJ2-2; TRBD1 matches at 10 bases. Sequenced input: peripheral blood. The source of this sequence is a man in his sixties with acute or convalescent COVID-19. CDR3 nucleotide sequence: TGCGCCAGCAGCCATGTATGGACAGGGGGCACCGGGGAGCTGTTTTTT. Protein sequence: CASSHVWTGGTGELFF.